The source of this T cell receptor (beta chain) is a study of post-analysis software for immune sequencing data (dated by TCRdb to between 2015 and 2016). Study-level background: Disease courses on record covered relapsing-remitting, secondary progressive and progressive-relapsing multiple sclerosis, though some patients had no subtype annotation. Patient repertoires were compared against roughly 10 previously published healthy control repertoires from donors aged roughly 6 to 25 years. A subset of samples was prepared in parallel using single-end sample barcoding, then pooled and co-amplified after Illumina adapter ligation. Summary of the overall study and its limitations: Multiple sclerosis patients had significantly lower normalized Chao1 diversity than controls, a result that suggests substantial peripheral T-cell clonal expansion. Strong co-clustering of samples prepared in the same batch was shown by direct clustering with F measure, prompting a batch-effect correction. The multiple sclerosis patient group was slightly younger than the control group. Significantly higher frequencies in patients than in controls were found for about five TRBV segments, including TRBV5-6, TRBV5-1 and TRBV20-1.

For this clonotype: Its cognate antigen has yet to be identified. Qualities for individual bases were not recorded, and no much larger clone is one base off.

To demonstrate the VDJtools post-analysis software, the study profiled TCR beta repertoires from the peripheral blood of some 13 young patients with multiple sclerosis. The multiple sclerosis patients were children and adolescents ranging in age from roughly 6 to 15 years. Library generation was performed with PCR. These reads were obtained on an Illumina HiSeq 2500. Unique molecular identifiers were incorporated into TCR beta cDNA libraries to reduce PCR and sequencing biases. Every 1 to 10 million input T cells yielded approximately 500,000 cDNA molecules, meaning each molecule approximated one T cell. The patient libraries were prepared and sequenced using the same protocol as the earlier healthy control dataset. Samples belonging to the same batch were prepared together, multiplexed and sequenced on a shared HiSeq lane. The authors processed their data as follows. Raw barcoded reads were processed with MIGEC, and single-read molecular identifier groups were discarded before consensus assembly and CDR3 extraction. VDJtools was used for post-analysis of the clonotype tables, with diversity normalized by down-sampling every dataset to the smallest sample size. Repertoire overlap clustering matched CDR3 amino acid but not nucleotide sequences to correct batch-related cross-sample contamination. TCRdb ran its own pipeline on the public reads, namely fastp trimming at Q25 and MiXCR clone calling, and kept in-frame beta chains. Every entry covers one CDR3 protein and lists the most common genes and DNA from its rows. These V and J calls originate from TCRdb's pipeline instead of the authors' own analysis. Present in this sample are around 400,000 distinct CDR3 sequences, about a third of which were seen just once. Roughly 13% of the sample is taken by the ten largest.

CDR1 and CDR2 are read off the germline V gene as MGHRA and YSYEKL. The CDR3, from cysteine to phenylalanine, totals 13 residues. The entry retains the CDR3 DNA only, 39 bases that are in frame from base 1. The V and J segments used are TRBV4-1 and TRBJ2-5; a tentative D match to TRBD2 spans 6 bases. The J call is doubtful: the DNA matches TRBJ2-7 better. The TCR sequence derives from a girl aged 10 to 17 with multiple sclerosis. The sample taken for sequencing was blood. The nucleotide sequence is TGCGCCAGCAGTTCAATTCGGGGGTACGAGCAGTACTTC. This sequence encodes CASSSIRGYEQYF.